The present TCR beta chain was sequenced within a study of post-analysis software for immune sequencing data. With 0 bases removed from V and 0 bases from J, the gap between germline ends came to 9 bases. CDR3 length: 15 residues. Germline V gene lookup returns CDR1 SGHRS and CDR2 YFSETQ. Overall study results and limits: In patients, TRBV5-6, TRBV5-1 and TRBV20-1 belonged to roughly five TRBV segments found more frequently than in controls. Under the F measure, samples that were prepared in one batch clustered strongly together.

Unique molecular identifiers tagged the TCR beta cDNA libraries. TCRdb re-called the PCR reads through MiXCR, storing one row per CDR3 protein. The sample gives hundreds of thousands of distinct CDR3 sequences, 25% to 30% of which show up once; roughly 0.53% is in the top ten. This clonotype was recorded a few times. Its cognate antigen is unknown. The receptor's source is a girl aged 5-17 years with multiple sclerosis. The chain is built from TRBV5-1 and TRBJ1-1, with D uncertain. Sequencing was carried out using blood. The CDR3 region is CASSLVPGMNTEAFF. CDR3 bases: TGCGCCAGCAGCTTGGTGCCGGGCATGAACACTGAAGCTTTCTTT. Full variable domain (remainder filled in from reference TRBV5-1 and TRBJ1-1): KAGVTQTPRYLIKTRGQQVTLSCSPISGHRSVSWYQQTPGQGLQFLFEYFSETQRNKGNFPGRFSGRQFSNSRSEMNVSTLELGDSALYLCASSLVPGMNTEAFFGQGTRLTVV.